The next 30 T cell receptor beta chains were all read from a single sample in a study of T cell clonotyping in hematopoietic cell transplantation. The repertoire was sequenced with immunoSEQ multiplex PCR; TCRdb's copy has only in-frame clones and lacks some. The sample lists around 16,000 clones; around 55% were seen once. Specimen: PBMCs, collected 30 days after allogeneic stem cell transplant. The receptor source for this set is a male patient in his fifties who had an allogeneic stem cell transplant from an unrelated donor, so T cells may come from the graft donor. Some clones in this sample may be carry-over from other donors' samples.

This clone was recorded a few times. V usage is TRBV11-2 and J usage is TRBJ2-3; D is uncertain. This CDR3 contains 12 residues. V lost 1 base to trimming and J lost 4 bases, with 3 bases between them. The germline V gene has CDR1 SGHAT and CDR2 FQNNGV. The DNA of the CDR3 is TGTGCCAGCAGCTTAGCGGCAGATACGCAGTATTTT. This codes for CASSLAADTQYF. The full variable domain, its missing parts supplied by reference TRBV11-2 and TRBJ2-3, is EAGVAQSPRYKIIEKRQSVAFWCNPISGHATLYWYQQILGQGPKLLIQFQNNGVVDDSQLPKDRFSAERLKGVDSTLKIQPAKLEDSAVYLCASSLAADTQYFGPGTRLTVL.

The CDR3 sequence is CASSVGQGGSEKLFF. CDR3 sequence (DNA): TGTGCCAGCAGCGTGGGACAGGGGGGAAGCGAAAAACTGTTTTTT. This chain joins TRBV25-1 and TRBJ1-4, with 11 bases identical to TRBD1. J lost 8 bases, V lost 6 bases, and 8 bases had no gene match. CDR1 and CDR2 from the germline V gene are MGHDK and SYGVNS. CDR3 length equals 15 residues.

The genes are TRBV29-1 and TRBJ1-2; D is perhaps TRBD1 (5 bases). Deletions cut 5 bases from V and 0 bases from J, with 10 bases between. The CDR3 spans 13 residues. Looked up from germline, CDR1 is SQVTM and CDR2 is ANQGSEA. The CDR3 spells CSVIGAPNYGYTF. The CDR3 nucleotides are TGCAGCGTTATAGGGGCGCCTAACTATGGCTACACCTTC. Supplemented by reference TRBV29-1 and TRBJ1-2, the full variable domain reads SAVISQKPSRDICQRGTSLTIQCQVDSQVTMMFWYRQQPGQSLTLIATANQGSEATYESGFVIDKFPISRPNLTFSTLTVSNMSPEDSSIYLCSVIGAPNYGYTFGSGTRLTVV.

This clone was counted a single time. The genes are TRBV30 and TRBJ1-1; 9 bases agree with TRBD1. CDR1 is GTSNPN and CDR2 is SVGIG in the germline V gene (reference sequence). CDR3 length: 15 residues. Trimming took 8 bases from V and 0 from J; bases not matched to a gene: 10. CDR3 amino acids: CAARRDRVMNTEAFF. Here the CDR3 DNA reads TGTGCCGCACGCCGGGACAGGGTTATGAACACTGAAGCTTTCTTT.

V gene TRBV4-1 combines with J gene TRBJ1-2; D gene unclear. The CDR3 is made up of 13 amino acids. From germline, CDR1 is MGHRA and CDR2 YSYEKL. V gave up 1 base and J gave up 8 bases, with 11 bases separating them. The CDR3 DNA sequence: TGCGCCAGCAGCCAAGTACCGGGTTCGGGCTACACCTTC. It specifies CASSQVPGSGYTF.

The chain has TRBV7-2 and TRBJ2-7, with D possibly matching TRBD2 (5 bases). Trimming took off 3 bases at V and 0 bases at J, with 12 bases between the two ends. This CDR3 contains 15 residues. Germline V CDR1 and CDR2: SGHTA, FQGNSA. The CDR3 sequence is CASSFSGYSSYEQYF. DNA of the CDR3: TGTGCCAGCAGCTTCAGCGGTTATAGCTCCTACGAGCAGTACTTC.

The V call is TRBV6-5, the J call TRBJ1-1; possibly TRBD1 for D (5 bases). Trimming stripped 6 bases from V and 0 bases from J, with 14 bases between. The CDR3 has 15 residues. Germline lookup yields CDR1 MNHEY and CDR2 SVGAGI. DNA for the CDR3: TGTGCCAGCAGCGTACTGGGACCCCTGAACACTGAAGCTTTCTTT. Translated, it gives CASSVLGPLNTEAFF.

The chain joins TRBV6-5 to TRBJ1-4; D is ambiguous. This CDR3 has 14 amino acids. In germline, CDR1 is MNHEY, CDR2 SVGAGI. Trimming took off 0 bases at V and 8 bases at J, with 10 bases between the two ends. This CDR3 is CASSYSNGEEKLFF. CDR3 DNA: TGTGCCAGCAGTTACTCGAATGGAGAAGAAAAACTGTTTTTT.

The gene calls are TRBV6-5 and TRBJ1-5; 8 nucleotides align to TRBD1. Germline assignment: CDR1 MNHEY and CDR2 SVGAGI. CDR3 length equals 15 residues. V shed 4 bases and J 6 bases; nucleotides not matched to a gene: 8. In nucleotides, the CDR3 is TGTGCCAGCAGTTCCAGCGGACAGGGAAGTCAGCCCCAGCATTTT. It is translated as CASSSSGQGSQPQHF.

This clone has more than one count but fewer than ten. The chain recombines TRBV30 with TRBJ2-7; possible D gene TRBD2, 5 bases. The V end lost 3 bases, the J end lost 0 bases, and 12 bases lay between the germline ends. Germline-derived CDR1 and CDR2 are GTSNPN and SVGIG (reference sequence). This CDR3 contains 14 residues. CDR3 DNA sequence: TGTGCCTGGAGGGACCTGGGGAGCTCCTACGAGCAGTACTTC. Translated: CAWRDLGSSYEQYF. The whole variable domain, filled in from reference TRBV30 and TRBJ2-7, reads SQTIHQWPATLVQPVGSPLSLECTVEGTSNPNLYWYRQAAGRGLQLLFYSVGIGQISSEVPQNLSASRPQDRQFILSSKKLLLSDSGFYLCAWRDLGSSYEQYFGPGTRLTVT.

The CDR3 reads CASSRRGGGTNSPLHF. The CDR3 DNA sequence: TGTGCCAGCAGCCGCCGCGGGGGGGGCACTAATTCACCCCTCCACTTT. The rearrangement uses TRBV5-6 and TRBJ1-6, with D possibly TRBD1 on 6 matching bases. CDR3 length equals 16 residues. Germline V gene data show CDR1 as SGHDT and CDR2 as YYEEEE. V was shortened by 4 bases and J by 6 bases, with 17 bases between the two germline ends.

This chain uses TRBV9 with TRBJ1-6; a weak D match, TRBD1 (5 bases). Germline values: CDR1 SGDLS, CDR2 YYNGEE. V was clipped by 0 bases and J by 5 bases, with 12 bases between them. This CDR3 is built from 16 residues. CDR3 nucleotide sequence: TGTGCCAGCAGCGTAGAGGCGGGACGGGATAATTCACCCCTCCACTTT. Amino acid sequence: CASSVEAGRDNSPLHF.

The rearrangement links TRBV10-3 to TRBJ1-3; no definite D call. Germline values: CDR1 ENHRY, CDR2 SYGVKD. V dropped 8 bases and J dropped 0 bases, with 5 bases sitting between them. There are 12 residues in the CDR3. Here the CDR3 DNA reads TGTGCCATCGAGGGCTCTGGAAACACCATATATTTT. It translates to CAIEGSGNTIYF.

The V gene is TRBV4-2, the J gene TRBJ2-5, with 8 bases fitting TRBD2. Looked up from germline, CDR1 is LGHNA and CDR2 is YNFKEQ. This CDR3 spans 14 amino acids. The trim removed 0 bases at V and 7 bases at J, leaving 4 bases unmatched. In nucleotides, the CDR3 is TGTGCCAGCAGCCAAGATCGGGGGGGCTCGACCCAGTACTTC. The encoded protein is CASSQDRGGSTQYF.

This clone showed up just a few times. The gene calls are TRBV5-1 and TRBJ1-6; 11 positions agree with TRBD1. The germline gives CDR1 SGHRS, CDR2 YFSETQ. This CDR3 has 18 residues. J lost 3 bases, V lost 4 bases, and 9 bases had no gene match. CDR3 in DNA: TGCGCCAGCAGCCCGGGACAGGGGGTCGGAGGCTATAATTCACCCCTCCACTTT. It encodes CASSPGQGVGGYNSPLHF.

CDR3 loop: CAWSVQGAGDTQYF. CDR3 DNA: TGTGCCTGGAGTGTACAGGGGGCGGGAGATACGCAGTATTTT. The chain uses TRBV30 and TRBJ2-3; 9 nucleotides align to TRBD1. The CDR3 is made up of 14 amino acids. Germline lookup yields CDR1 GTSNPN and CDR2 SVGIG (reference sequence). V lost 0 bases to trimming and J lost 5 bases; unmatched junction nucleotides: 3. The whole variable domain, remainder taken from reference TRBV30 and TRBJ2-3, is SQTIHQWPATLVQPVGSPLSLECTVEGTSNPNLYWYRQAAGRGLQLLFYSVGIGQISSEVPQNLSASRPQDRQFILSSKKLLLSDSGFYLCAWSVQGAGDTQYFGPGTRLTVL.

The rearrangement uses TRBV6-5 and TRBJ1-5; D not resolved. This CDR3 is built from 14 residues. Trimming cost V 4 bases and J 0 bases, with 7 bases left between them. Germline loops: CDR1 MNHEY, CDR2 SVGAGI. The CDR3 sequence: CASSFTASNQPQHF. In DNA, the CDR3 is TGTGCCAGCAGTTTTACAGCTAGCAATCAGCCCCAGCATTTT.

The chain recombines TRBV11-2 with TRBJ1-2; 7 nucleotides line up with TRBD1. This CDR3 is built from 13 residues. V was clipped by 1 base and J by 10 bases; unmatched bases: 6. Germline-derived CDR1 and CDR2 are SGHAT and FQNNGV. The CDR3 coding sequence is TGTGCCAGCAGCTTAGGGACAGGTGGAGTCTACACCTTC. Protein: CASSLGTGGVYTF.

This clone has only one observation. V usage is TRBV6-5 and J usage is TRBJ1-1, with D maybe TRBD1 (5 bases). V dropped 0 bases and J dropped 2 bases, with 10 bases sitting between them. Per the germline V gene, CDR1 is MNHEY and CDR2 is SVGAGI. The CDR3 contains 15 residues. For the CDR3, the DNA is TGTGCCAGCAGTTACTCTCGGGACGGCAACACTGAAGCTTTCTTT. Its protein product is CASSYSRDGNTEAFF.

In nucleotides, the CDR3 is TGTGCCAGCAGCACCACAGGGAAGGGATCCTACGAGCAGTACTTC. It yields the protein CASSTTGKGSYEQYF. The chain recombines TRBV6-6 with TRBJ2-7; weak D call: TRBD1 (6 bases). The ends were cut back, 6 bases at V and 1 base at J, with 16 bases in the middle. The CDR3 contains 15 residues. The germline V gene encodes CDR1 MNHNY and CDR2 SVGAGI (reference sequence).

The chain employs TRBV5-1 and TRBJ2-2; D may be TRBD2 (5 bases). Trimming took off 4 bases at V and 3 bases at J, with 10 bases between the two ends. This CDR3 comprises 14 residues. CDR1 is SGHRS, CDR2 YFSETQ, per germline. In DNA form, the CDR3 reads TGCGCCAGCAGCAGGACGGAGGACACCGGGGAGCTGTTTTTT. Translated, it gives CASSRTEDTGELFF.

The chain has TRBV30 and TRBJ1-2; D is uncertain. CDR3 length: 12 residues. Per the germline V gene, CDR1 is GTSNPN and CDR2 is SVGIG (reference sequence). Deletions cut 0 bases from V and 0 bases from J, with 2 bases between. The CDR3 here is CAWSVTNYGYTF. In nucleotides, the CDR3 is TGTGCCTGGAGTGTAACTAACTATGGCTACACCTTC.

The V and J genes are TRBV7-2 and TRBJ2-7; D possibly corresponds to TRBD1 (6 bases). V was clipped by 3 bases and J by 4 bases, with 16 bases between them. Germline-derived CDR1 and CDR2 are SGHTA and FQGNSA. There are 15 residues in the CDR3. In DNA form, the CDR3 reads TGTGCCAGCAGCTTCTGGCCAGGACAGAGTTACGAGCAGTACTTC. Its translation: CASSFWPGQSYEQYF. Full variable domain (missing parts from reference TRBV7-2 and TRBJ2-7): GAGVSQSPSNKVTEKGKDVELRCDPISGHTALYWYRQSLGQGLEFLIYFQGNSAPDKSGLPSDRFSAERTGGSVSTLTIQRTQQEDSAVYLCASSFWPGQSYEQYFGPGTRLTVT.

The chain has TRBV4-1 and TRBJ2-7; D is ambiguous. CDR1 is MGHRA, CDR2 YSYEKL, per germline. The CDR3 runs to 17 residues. Trimming took 0 bases from V and 0 from J, leaving 15 bases between them. CDR3 amino acids: CASSQDPLAASSYEQYF. CDR3 DNA: TGCGCCAGCAGCCAAGATCCCTTGGCGGCAAGCTCCTACGAGCAGTACTTC.

The CDR3 DNA reads as TGTGCCTGGAGTCTAGGGGACGAGCAGTACTTC. It translates to CAWSLGDEQYF. This chain connects TRBV30 to TRBJ2-7; D may be TRBD1 (5 bases). CDR1 and CDR2 from the germline V gene are GTSNPN and SVGIG (reference sequence). Trimming took 2 bases from V and 5 from J, leaving 7 bases between them. CDR3 length: 11 residues.

V usage is TRBV11-3 and J usage is TRBJ2-6; 7 nucleotides align to TRBD2. The CDR3 has 15 amino acids. J lost 0 bases, V lost 5 bases, and 1 base had no gene match. Germline loops: CDR1 SGHNT, CDR2 YENEEA. The CDR3 nucleotides are TGTGCCAGCAGCGGGGGGGTCTCTGGGGCCAACGTCCTGACTTTC. Residues: CASSGGVSGANVLTF.

The chain links TRBV29-1 to TRBJ1-1; 9 bases agree with TRBD1. Germline CDR1 is SQVTM and CDR2 is ANQGSEA. The length of the CDR3 is 13 residues. Germline trimming cut 6 bases from V and 1 base from J; bases unmatched to any gene: 3. CDR3 bases: TGCAGCGTCAACAGGGGGCAGAACACTGAAGCTTTCTTT. Its protein product is CSVNRGQNTEAFF.

The chain is built from TRBV7-2 and TRBJ1-1; no definite D call. The CDR3 is made up of 16 amino acids. Trimming cost V 4 bases and J 0 bases, with 15 bases left between them. Germline V gene data show CDR1 as SGHTA and CDR2 as FQGNSA. In DNA, the CDR3 is TGTGCCAGCAGCTCGGGCCGTCTCGGGATGAACACTGAAGCTTTCTTT. Translated: CASSSGRLGMNTEAFF.

This sequence joins TRBV6-5 and TRBJ2-5; no firm D call. Per germline, CDR1 MNHEY and CDR2 SVGAGI. V shed 5 bases and J shed 7 bases, with 8 bases lying between them. The CDR3 extends over 11 amino acids. The CDR3 DNA sequence: TGTGCCAGCAGTACCAGCGTGACCCAGTACTTC. Its protein product is CASSTSVTQYF.

The V gene is TRBV30, the J gene TRBJ1-2, with TRBD1 identical over 7 bases. Germline loops: CDR1 GTSNPN, CDR2 SVGIG (reference sequence). Trimming took 7 bases from V and 6 from J; bases not matched to a gene: 8. This CDR3 region has 12 residues. As DNA, the CDR3 is TGTGCCTACTTAACAGGGGTTGATGGCTACACCTTC. Its translation: CAYLTGVDGYTF.